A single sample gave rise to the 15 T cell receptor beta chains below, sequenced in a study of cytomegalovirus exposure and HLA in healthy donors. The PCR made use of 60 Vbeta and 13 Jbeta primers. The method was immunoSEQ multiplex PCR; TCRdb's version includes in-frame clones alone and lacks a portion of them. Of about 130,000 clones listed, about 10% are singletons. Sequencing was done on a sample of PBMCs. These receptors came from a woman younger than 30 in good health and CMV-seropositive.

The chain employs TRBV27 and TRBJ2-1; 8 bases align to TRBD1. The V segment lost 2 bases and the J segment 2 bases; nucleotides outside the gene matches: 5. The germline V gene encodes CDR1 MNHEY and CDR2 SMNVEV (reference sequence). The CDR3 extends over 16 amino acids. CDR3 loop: CASSLLGTGTYNEQFF. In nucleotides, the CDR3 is TGTGCCAGCAGTTTACTAGGGACAGGAACCTACAATGAGCAGTTCTTC.

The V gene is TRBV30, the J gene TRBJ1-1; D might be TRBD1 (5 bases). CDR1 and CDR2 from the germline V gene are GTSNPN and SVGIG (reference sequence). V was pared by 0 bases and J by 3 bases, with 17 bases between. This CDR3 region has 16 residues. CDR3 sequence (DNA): TGTGCCTGGAGTGTGATGTCTTCAGGGCTCGACACTGAAGCTTTCTTT. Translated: CAWSVMSSGLDTEAFF.

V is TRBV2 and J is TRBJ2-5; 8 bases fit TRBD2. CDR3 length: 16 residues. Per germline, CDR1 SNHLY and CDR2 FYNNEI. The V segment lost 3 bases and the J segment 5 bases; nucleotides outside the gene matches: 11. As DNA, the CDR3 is TGTGCCAGCAGTGATGGGGTAGCGGGAAGTAGGGAGACCCAGTACTTC. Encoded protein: CASSDGVAGSRETQYF. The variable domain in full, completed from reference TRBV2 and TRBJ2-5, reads EPEVTQTPSHQVTQMGQEVILRCVPISNHLYFYWYRQILGQKVEFLVSFYNNEISEKSEIFDDQFSVERPDGSNFTLKIRSTKLEDSAMYFCASSDGVAGSRETQYFGPGTRLLVL.

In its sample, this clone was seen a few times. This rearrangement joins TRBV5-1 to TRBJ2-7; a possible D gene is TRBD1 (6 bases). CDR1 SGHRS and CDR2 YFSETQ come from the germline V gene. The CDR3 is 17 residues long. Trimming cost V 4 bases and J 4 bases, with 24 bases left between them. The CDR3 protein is CASSAEPGLSGAYEQYF. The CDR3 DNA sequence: TGCGCCAGCAGCGCCGAACCCGGACTCTCAGGGGCATACGAGCAGTACTTC.

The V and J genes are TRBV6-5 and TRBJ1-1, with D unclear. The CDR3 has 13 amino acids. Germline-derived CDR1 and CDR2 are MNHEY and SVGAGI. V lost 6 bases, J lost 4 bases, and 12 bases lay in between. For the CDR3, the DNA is TGTGCCAGCAGCCTAGGTGTGTTCACTGAAGCTTTCTTT. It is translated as CASSLGVFTEAFF.

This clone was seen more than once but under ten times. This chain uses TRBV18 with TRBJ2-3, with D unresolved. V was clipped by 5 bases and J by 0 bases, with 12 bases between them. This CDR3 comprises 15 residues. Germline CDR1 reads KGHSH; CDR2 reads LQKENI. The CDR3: CASSTNTRSTDTQYF. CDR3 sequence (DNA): TGTGCCAGCTCAACGAATACTCGGAGCACAGATACGCAGTATTTT. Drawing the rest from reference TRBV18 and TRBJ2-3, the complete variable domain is NAGVMQNPRHLVRRRGQEARLRCSPMKGHSHVYWYRQLPEEGLKFMVYLQKENIIDESGMPKERFSAEFPKEGPSILRIQQVVRGDSAAYFCASSTNTRSTDTQYFGPGTRLTVL.

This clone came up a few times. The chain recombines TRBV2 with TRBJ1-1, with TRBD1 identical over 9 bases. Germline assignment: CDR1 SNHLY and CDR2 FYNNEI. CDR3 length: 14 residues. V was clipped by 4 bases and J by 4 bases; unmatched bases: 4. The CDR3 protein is CASSGDRVSTEAFF. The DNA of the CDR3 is TGTGCCAGCAGTGGGGACAGGGTATCCACTGAAGCTTTCTTT.

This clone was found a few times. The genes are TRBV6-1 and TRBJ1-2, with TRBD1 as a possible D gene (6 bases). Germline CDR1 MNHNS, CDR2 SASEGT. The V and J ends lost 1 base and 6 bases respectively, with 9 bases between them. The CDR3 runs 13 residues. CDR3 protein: CASSEGGLHGYTF. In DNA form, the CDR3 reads TGTGCCAGCAGTGAAGGGGGGCTTCATGGCTACACCTTC.

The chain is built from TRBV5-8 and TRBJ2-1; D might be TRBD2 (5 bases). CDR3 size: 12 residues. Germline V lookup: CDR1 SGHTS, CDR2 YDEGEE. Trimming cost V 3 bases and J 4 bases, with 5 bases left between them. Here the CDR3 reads CASSWRYNEQFF. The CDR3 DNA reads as TGTGCCAGCAGCTGGAGGTACAATGAGCAGTTCTTC.

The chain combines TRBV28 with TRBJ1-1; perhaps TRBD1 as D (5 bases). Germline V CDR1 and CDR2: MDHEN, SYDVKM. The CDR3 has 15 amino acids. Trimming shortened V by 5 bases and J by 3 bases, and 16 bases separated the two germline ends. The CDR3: CASSPTAGDDTEAFF. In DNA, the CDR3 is TGTGCCAGCAGTCCCACAGCGGGGGATGACACTGAAGCTTTCTTT.

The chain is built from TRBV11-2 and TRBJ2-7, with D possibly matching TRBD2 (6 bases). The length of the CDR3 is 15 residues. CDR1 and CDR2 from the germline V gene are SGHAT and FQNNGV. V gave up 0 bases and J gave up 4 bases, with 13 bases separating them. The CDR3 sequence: CASSLDLAGSYEQYF. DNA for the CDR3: TGTGCCAGCAGCTTAGATTTGGCGGGATCTTACGAGCAGTACTTC.

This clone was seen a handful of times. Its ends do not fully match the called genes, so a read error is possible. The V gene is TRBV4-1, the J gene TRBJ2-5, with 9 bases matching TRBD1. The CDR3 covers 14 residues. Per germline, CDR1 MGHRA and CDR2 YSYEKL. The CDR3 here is CGSRAWDRAETQYF. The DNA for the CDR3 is TGCGGCAGCCGGGCATGGGACAGGGCAGAGACCCAGTACTTC.

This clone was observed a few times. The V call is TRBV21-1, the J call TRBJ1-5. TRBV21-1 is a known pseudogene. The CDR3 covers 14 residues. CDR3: CASSKRSGNQPQHF. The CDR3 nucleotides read TGTGCCAGCAGCAAGAGGAGCGGGAATCAGCCCCAGCATTTT.

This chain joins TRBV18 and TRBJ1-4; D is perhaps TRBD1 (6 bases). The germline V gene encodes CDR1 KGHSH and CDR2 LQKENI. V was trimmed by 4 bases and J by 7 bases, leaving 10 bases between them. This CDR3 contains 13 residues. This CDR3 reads CASSQGVFEKLFF. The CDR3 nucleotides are TGTGCCAGCTCACAGGGGGTGTTTGAAAAACTGTTTTTT.

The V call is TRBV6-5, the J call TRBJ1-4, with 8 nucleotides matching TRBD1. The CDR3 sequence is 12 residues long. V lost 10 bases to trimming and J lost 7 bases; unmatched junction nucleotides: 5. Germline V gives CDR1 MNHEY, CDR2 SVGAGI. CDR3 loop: CATGTGGEKLFF. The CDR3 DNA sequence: TGTGCCACGGGGACAGGCGGTGAAAAACTGTTTTTT.